The 19 T cell receptor beta chains below all came from one sample that was sequenced in a study of blood T cells in healthy people across ages. With a J-beta primer mix and a sample-barcoded 5' primer, a second PCR ran about 7 to 12 cycles. Each CDR3 protein gets one entry after TCRdb re-called the 5' RACE reads with MiXCR. The data hold some 1,000,000 distinct CDR3 sequences, with 20% to 25% observed a single time. These data are also associated with another study on T cells of mothers and their children.

The source material was blood. These receptors were obtained from a girl aged 2 to 9 in good health.

This clonotype was seen only a few times. The J gene is TRBJ1-1, the V gene TRBV7-3; TRBD1 might be the D (6 bases). From germline, CDR1 is SGHTA and CDR2 FQGTGA. Trimming left V 5 bases short and J 1 base short, with 11 bases between. The CDR3 consists of 14 residues. The CDR3 bases are TGTGCCAGCAGCCTCAGGGGAAAGAACACTGAAGCTTTCTTT. Encoded protein: CASSLRGKNTEAFF.

This clonotype has more than one count but fewer than ten. The chain employs TRBV15 and TRBJ2-5; the D is unclear. The tail of the sequence fits TRBJ2-1 better, so the J call may be wrong. There are 12 residues in the CDR3. CDR1 and CDR2 from the germline V gene are LNHNV and YYDKDF (reference sequence). CDR3 bases: TGTGCCACCAGCAGAGATTTAAATGAGCAGTTCTTC. Its translation is CATSRDLNEQFF.

The CDR3: CASSRPIGGLYEQYF. In nucleotides, the CDR3 is TGTGCCAGCAGCCGCCCGATAGGGGGACTCTACGAGCAGTACTTC. The gene calls are TRBV11-2 and TRBJ2-7; either TRBD1 or TRBD2 may supply D (6 bases each). Germline CDR1 SGHAT, CDR2 FQNNGV. The CDR3 length is 15 residues. Trimming stripped 5 bases from V and 3 bases from J, with 17 bases between.

A few counts support this clonotype. The rearrangement links TRBV12-3 or TRBV12-4 to TRBJ1-3; 7 bases map to TRBD1. CDR3 length equals 15 residues. After removal of 5 bases from V and 4 bases from J, the junction contained 8 bases not matched to a gene. CDR3 DNA sequence: TGTGCCAGCAGTACAGGGGATTTACGGGGAAACACCATATATTTT. Protein sequence: CASSTGDLRGNTIYF.

The chain links TRBV9 to TRBJ1-3, with a tentative D call TRBD1 (5 bases). Germline CDR1 reads SGDLS; CDR2 reads YYNGEE. CDR3 size: 14 residues. V was pared by 5 bases and J by 8 bases, with 17 bases between. This CDR3 reads CASSSLGTIDTIYF. The CDR3 region has the DNA TGTGCCAGCAGTTCGTTAGGGACGATCGACACCATATATTTT.

This clonotype was observed a handful of times. V usage is TRBV9 and J usage is TRBJ1-2; no reliable D call. Germline CDR1 is SGDLS and CDR2 is YYNGEE. The CDR3 consists of 16 residues. The V gene lost 3 bases and the J gene lost 4 bases, with 19 bases spanning the gap. CDR3 sequence (DNA): TGTGCCAGCAGCGGAGTCTGGGAGCCAGCAGGCTATGGCTACACCTTC. It encodes CASSGVWEPAGYGYTF.

The genes are TRBV20-1 and TRBJ2-1, with unresolved D. V was cut by 0 bases and J by 0 bases, with 12 bases left in between. The CDR3 loop spans 16 amino acids. Germline assignment: CDR1 DFQATT and CDR2 SNEGSKA (reference sequence). The CDR3 region is CSARDQELSSYNEQFF. CDR3 coding DNA: TGCAGTGCTAGAGATCAGGAACTGAGCTCCTACAATGAGCAGTTCTTC.

The genes are TRBV6-6 and TRBJ2-5; D gene unclear. The better agreement between TRBJ2-1 and the DNA end casts doubt on the J call. CDR3 length equals 15 residues. Per the germline V gene, CDR1 is MNHNY and CDR2 is SVGAGI (reference sequence). The CDR3: CASSYEGRRDNEQFF. The CDR3 DNA follows: TGTGCCAGCAGTTACGAAGGACGACGCGACAATGAGCAGTTCTTC.

This chain links TRBV6-2 or TRBV6-3 with TRBJ2-5, with 8 positions matching TRBD2. The last part of the DNA fits TRBJ2-1 better; the J call may be wrong. From germline, CDR1 is MNHEY and CDR2 SVGEGT. The CDR3 runs 15 residues. The CDR3 region is CASSSVAGIDNEQFF. CDR3 nucleotides: TGTGCCAGCAGTTCGGTAGCGGGAATCGACAATGAGCAGTTCTTC.

The chain joins TRBV4-1 to TRBJ1-1, with D maybe TRBD1 (5 bases). Germline CDR1 reads MGHRA; CDR2 reads YSYEKL. The ends were cut back, 0 bases at V and 1 base at J, with 27 bases in the middle. The CDR3 spans 21 residues. Written as DNA, the CDR3 is TGCGCCAGCAGCCAAGATCTGATTGGCAGGGTCCTACCAGCCAAGAACACTGAAGCTTTCTTT. Protein sequence: CASSQDLIGRVLPAKNTEAFF.

The CDR3: CSAKAGGPGELFF. CDR3 DNA: TGCAGTGCTAAAGCGGGAGGGCCCGGGGAGCTGTTTTTT. The rearrangement uses TRBV20-1 and TRBJ2-2; 10 positions match TRBD2. V trimming: 4 bases; J trimming: 6 bases; junction bases outside the gene matches: 2. The CDR3 extends over 13 amino acids. Looked up from germline, CDR1 is DFQATT and CDR2 is SNEGSKA (reference sequence).

This clonotype was detected a few times. The V and J genes are TRBV4-2 and TRBJ2-2; a weak D match, TRBD2 (6 bases). V dropped 1 base and J dropped 4 bases, with 13 bases sitting between them. Germline V CDR1 and CDR2: LGHNA, YNFKEQ. This CDR3 is built from 16 residues. The CDR3 nucleotides are TGTGCCAGCAGCCAAGCAGCTAGCGAGGGCACCGGGGAGCTGTTTTTT. This encodes CASSQAASEGTGELFF.

The gene calls are TRBV20-1 and TRBJ1-1, with a tentative D call TRBD1 (6 bases). The CDR3 length is 14 residues. V was pared by 2 bases and J by 4 bases, with 14 bases between. Per germline, CDR1 DFQATT and CDR2 SNEGSKA (reference sequence). The CDR3: CSARHRVESTEAFF. The DNA for the CDR3 is TGCAGTGCTAGACACAGGGTTGAAAGCACTGAAGCTTTCTTT.

This clonotype was observed a handful of times. The CDR3 coding sequence is TGCGCCAGCAGCCCCGGGGGAGTTAACCCCAGCTACGAGCAGTACTTC. It yields the protein CASSPGGVNPSYEQYF. V and J are TRBV5-1 and TRBJ2-7, with D possibly being TRBD2 (6 bases). CDR1 and CDR2 from the germline V gene are SGHRS and YFSETQ. The CDR3 is made up of 16 amino acids. V lost 4 bases and J 3 bases, leaving 20 bases between the germline ends.

The chain employs TRBV6-1 and TRBJ2-7; 11 bases map to TRBD1. CDR3 length: 14 amino acids. The germline gives CDR1 MNHNS, CDR2 SASEGT. After removal of 2 bases from V and 9 bases from J, the junction contained 6 bases not matched to a gene. CDR3 sequence reads: CASSEWDRGTGQYF. The CDR3 coding sequence is TGTGCCAGCAGTGAATGGGACAGGGGGACGGGGCAGTACTTC.

This clonotype came up a few times. This chain links TRBV7-2 with TRBJ2-1, with a weak D call TRBD2 (5 bases). CDR3 size: 15 residues. Trimming took 1 base from V and 5 from J, leaving 12 bases between them. Germline assignment: CDR1 SGHTA and CDR2 FQGNSA. In DNA, the CDR3 is TGTGCCAGCAGCTTAGGAGGGTTCTCAAACAATGAGCAGTTCTTC. It specifies CASSLGGFSNNEQFF.

This clonotype was picked up a small number of times. This chain joins TRBV5-1 and TRBJ2-5, with D possibly matching TRBD2 (6 bases). V was clipped by 4 bases and J by 0 bases, with 13 bases between them. Germline V gene sequence: CDR1 SGHRS, CDR2 YFSETQ. This CDR3 is 15 amino acids long. The CDR3 DNA sequence: TGCGCCAGCAGCGCACTGGAGGGGCACCAAGAGACCCAGTACTTC. Translation gives CASSALEGHQETQYF.

The V and J genes are TRBV9 and TRBJ2-5, with D perhaps matching TRBD2 (6 bases). The J call may be incorrect, as the DNA end agrees better with TRBJ2-1. Germline V gives CDR1 SGDLS, CDR2 YYNGEE. There are 13 residues in the CDR3. CDR3 region: CASSVVPGDEQFF. The CDR3 DNA is TGTGCCAGCAGCGTAGTTCCGGGAGATGAGCAGTTCTTC.

The chain couples TRBV27 to TRBJ2-7; TRBD2 aligns across 9 bases. With 8 bases clipped from V and 0 bases from J, the junction kept 5 bases outside the gene matches. The CDR3 is made up of 14 amino acids. Germline V gene lookup returns CDR1 MNHEY and CDR2 SMNVEV (reference sequence). The CDR3 sequence: CASRAGGLSYEQYF. CDR3 in DNA: TGTGCCAGCCGAGCGGGAGGCCTCTCCTACGAGCAGTACTTC.